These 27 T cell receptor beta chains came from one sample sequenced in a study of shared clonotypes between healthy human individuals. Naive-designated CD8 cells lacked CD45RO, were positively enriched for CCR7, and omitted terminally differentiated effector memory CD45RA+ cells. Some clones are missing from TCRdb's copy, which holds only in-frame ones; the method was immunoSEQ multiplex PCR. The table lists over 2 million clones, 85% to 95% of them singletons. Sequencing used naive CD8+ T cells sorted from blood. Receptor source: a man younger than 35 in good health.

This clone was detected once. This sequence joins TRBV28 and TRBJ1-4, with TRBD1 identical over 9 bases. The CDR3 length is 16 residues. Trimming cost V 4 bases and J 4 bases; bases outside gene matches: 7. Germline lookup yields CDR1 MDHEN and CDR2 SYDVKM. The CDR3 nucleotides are TGTGCCAGCAGTTGGGACAGGGTGGCACTTAATGAAAAACTGTTTTTT. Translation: CASSWDRVALNEKLFF.

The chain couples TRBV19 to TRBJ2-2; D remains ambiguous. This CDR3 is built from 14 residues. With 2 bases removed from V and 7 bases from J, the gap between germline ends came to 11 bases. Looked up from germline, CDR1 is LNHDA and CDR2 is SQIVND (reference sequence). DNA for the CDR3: TGTGCCAGTAGTATAAGTTCGTCAGGCGGGGAGCTGTTTTTT. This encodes CASSISSSGGELFF.

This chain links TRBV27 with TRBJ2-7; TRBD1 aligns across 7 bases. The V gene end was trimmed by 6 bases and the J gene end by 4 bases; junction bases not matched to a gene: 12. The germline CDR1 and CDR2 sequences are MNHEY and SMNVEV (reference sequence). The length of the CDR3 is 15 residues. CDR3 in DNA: TGTGCCAGCAGCCCTCTCCCGGACAGGACGTACGAGCAGTACTTC. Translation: CASSPLPDRTYEQYF.

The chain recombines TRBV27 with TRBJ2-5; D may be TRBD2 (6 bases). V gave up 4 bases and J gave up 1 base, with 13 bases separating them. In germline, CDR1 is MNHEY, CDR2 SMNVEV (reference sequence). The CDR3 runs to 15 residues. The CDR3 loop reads CASSYLWGVQETQYF. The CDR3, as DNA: TGTGCCAGCAGTTACCTTTGGGGGGTCCAAGAGACCCAGTACTTC.

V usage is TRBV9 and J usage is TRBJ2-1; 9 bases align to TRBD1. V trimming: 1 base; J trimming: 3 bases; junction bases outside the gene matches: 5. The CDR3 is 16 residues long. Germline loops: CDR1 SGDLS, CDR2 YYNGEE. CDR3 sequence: CASSVTLGQGYNEQFF. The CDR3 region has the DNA TGTGCCAGCAGCGTAACATTGGGACAGGGCTACAATGAGCAGTTCTTC. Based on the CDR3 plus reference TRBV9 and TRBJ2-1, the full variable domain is DSGVTQTPKHLITATGQRVTLRCSPRSGDLSVYWYQQSLDQGLQFLIQYYNGEERAKGNILERFSAQQFPDLHSELNLSSLELGDSALYFCASSVTLGQGYNEQFFGPGTRLTVL.

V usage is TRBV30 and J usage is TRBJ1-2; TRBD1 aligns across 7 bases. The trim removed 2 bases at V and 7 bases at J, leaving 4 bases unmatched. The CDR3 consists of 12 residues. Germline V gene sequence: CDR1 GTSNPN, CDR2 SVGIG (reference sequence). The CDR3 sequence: CAWSPGGTGYTF. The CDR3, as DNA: TGTGCCTGGAGTCCAGGGGGGACTGGCTACACCTTC.

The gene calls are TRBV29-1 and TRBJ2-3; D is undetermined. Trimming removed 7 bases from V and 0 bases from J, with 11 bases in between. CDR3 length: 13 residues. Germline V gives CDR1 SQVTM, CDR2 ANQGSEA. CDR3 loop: CSAWWDSTDTQYF. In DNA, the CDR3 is TGCAGCGCCTGGTGGGATAGCACAGATACGCAGTATTTT.

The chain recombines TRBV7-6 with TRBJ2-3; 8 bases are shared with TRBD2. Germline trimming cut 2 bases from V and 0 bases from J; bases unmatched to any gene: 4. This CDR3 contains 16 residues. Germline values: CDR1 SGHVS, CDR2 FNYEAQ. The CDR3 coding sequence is TGTGCCAGCAGCTTAACGAGCGGGGGTAGCACAGATACGCAGTATTTT. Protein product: CASSLTSGGSTDTQYF.

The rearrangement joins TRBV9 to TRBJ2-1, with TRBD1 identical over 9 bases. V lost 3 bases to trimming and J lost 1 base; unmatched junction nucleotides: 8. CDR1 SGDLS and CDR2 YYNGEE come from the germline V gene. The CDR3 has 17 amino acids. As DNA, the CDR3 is TGTGCCAGCAGCGCGGGACAGGGTTTGAGTTCCTACAATGAGCAGTTCTTC. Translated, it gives CASSAGQGLSSYNEQFF. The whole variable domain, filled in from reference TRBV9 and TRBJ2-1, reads DSGVTQTPKHLITATGQRVTLRCSPRSGDLSVYWYQQSLDQGLQFLIQYYNGEERAKGNILERFSAQQFPDLHSELNLSSLELGDSALYFCASSAGQGLSSYNEQFFGPGTRLTVL.

For the CDR3, the DNA is TGTGCCAGCAGCACTGAGATGAACACTGAAGCTTTCTTT. Protein product: CASSTEMNTEAFF. The rearrangement joins TRBV5-6 to TRBJ1-1; D not certain. Germline-derived CDR1 and CDR2 are SGHDT and YYEEEE. Trimming took off 4 bases at V and 0 bases at J, with 7 bases between the two ends. This CDR3 region has 13 residues.

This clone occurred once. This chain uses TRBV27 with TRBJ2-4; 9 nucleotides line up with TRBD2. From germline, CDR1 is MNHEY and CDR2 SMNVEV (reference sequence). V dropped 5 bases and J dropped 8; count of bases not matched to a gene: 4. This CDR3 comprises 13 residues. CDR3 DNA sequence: TGTGCCAGCAGTACGGGACTAGCCTACATTCAGTACTTC. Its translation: CASSTGLAYIQYF.

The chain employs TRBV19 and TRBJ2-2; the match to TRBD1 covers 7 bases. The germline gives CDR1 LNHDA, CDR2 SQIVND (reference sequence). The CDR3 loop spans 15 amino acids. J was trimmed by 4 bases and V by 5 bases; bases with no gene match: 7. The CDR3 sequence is CASSPRDRGTGELFF. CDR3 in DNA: TGTGCCAGTAGTCCCCGGGACAGAGGCACCGGGGAGCTGTTTTTT.

CDR3: CASSALAGPYNEQFF. DNA of the CDR3: TGTGCCAGCAGCGCCCTAGCGGGACCCTACAATGAGCAGTTCTTC. This chain connects TRBV5-4 to TRBJ2-1; the match to TRBD2 covers 9 bases. CDR1 SGHNT and CDR2 YYREEE come from the germline V gene (reference sequence). The length of the CDR3 is 15 residues. V dropped 4 bases and J dropped 2; count of bases not matched to a gene: 4.

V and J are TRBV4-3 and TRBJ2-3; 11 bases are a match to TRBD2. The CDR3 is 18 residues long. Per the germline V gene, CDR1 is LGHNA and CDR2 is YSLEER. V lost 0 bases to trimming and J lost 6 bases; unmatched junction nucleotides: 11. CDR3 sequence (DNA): TGCGCCAGCAGCCAAGATGGGGCACTAGCGGGAGATGGTGATACGCAGTATTTT. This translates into CASSQDGALAGDGDTQYF.

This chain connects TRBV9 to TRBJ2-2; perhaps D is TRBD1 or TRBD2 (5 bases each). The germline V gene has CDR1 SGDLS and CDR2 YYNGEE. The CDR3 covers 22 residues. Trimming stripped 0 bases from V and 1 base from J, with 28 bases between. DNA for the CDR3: TGTGCCAGCAGCGTAGAAAGGTCCCGGACCGAACCGGGACCGATGAACACCGGGGAGCTGTTTTTT. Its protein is CASSVERSRTEPGPMNTGELFF. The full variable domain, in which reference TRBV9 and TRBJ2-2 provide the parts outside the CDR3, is DSGVTQTPKHLITATGQRVTLRCSPRSGDLSVYWYQQSLDQGLQFLIQYYNGEERAKGNILERFSAQQFPDLHSELNLSSLELGDSALYFCASSVERSRTEPGPMNTGELFFGEGSRLTVL.

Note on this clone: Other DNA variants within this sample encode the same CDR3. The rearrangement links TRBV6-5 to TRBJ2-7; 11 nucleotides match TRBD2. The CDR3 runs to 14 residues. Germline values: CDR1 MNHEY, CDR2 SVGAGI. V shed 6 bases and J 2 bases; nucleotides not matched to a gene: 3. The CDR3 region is CASRPLAGAYEQYF. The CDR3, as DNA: TGTGCCAGCAGACCACTAGCGGGAGCCTACGAGCAGTACTTC.

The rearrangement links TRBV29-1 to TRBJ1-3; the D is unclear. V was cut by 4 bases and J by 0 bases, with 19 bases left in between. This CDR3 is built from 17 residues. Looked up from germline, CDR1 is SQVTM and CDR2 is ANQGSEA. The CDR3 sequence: CSVVLGVNDNSGNTIYF. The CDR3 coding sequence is TGCAGCGTTGTATTAGGAGTTAACGATAACTCTGGAAACACCATATATTTT.

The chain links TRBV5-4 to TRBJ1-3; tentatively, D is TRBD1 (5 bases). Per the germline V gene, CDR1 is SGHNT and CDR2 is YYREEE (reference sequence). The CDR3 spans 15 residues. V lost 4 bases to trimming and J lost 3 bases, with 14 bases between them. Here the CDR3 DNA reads TGTGCCAGCAGCCTGAGTGGGGCGCATGGAAACACCATATATTTT. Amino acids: CASSLSGAHGNTIYF.

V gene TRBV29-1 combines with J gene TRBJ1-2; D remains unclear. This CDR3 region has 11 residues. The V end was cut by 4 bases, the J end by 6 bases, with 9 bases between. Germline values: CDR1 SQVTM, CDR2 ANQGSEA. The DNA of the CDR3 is TGCAGCGTTGGTTCGCAGGATGGCTACACCTTC. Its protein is CSVGSQDGYTF.

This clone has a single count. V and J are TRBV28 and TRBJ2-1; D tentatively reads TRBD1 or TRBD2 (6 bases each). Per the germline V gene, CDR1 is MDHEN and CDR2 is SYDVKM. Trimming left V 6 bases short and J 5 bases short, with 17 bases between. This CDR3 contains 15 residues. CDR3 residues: CASSSLRGTDNEQFF. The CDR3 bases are TGTGCCAGCAGCTCATTAAGGGGGACTGACAATGAGCAGTTCTTC.

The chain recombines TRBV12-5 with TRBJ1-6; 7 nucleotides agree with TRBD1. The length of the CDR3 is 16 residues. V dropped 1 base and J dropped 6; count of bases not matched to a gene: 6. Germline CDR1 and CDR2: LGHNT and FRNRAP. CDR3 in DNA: TGTGCTAGTGGTTTGGGACAGGGTTCGTCTAATTCACCCCTCCACTTT. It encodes CASGLGQGSSNSPLHF.

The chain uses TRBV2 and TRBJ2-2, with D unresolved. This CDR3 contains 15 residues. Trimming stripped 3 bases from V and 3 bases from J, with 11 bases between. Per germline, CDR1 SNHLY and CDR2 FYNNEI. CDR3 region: CASSDLGIDTGELFF. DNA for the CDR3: TGTGCCAGCAGTGATCTGGGAATAGACACCGGGGAGCTGTTTTTT.

CDR3 DNA sequence: TGCGCCAGCAGCTTGGGGCAGGGGGTCTGGAGCTACACCTTC. Amino acids: CASSLGQGVWSYTF. The chain has TRBV5-1 and TRBJ1-2; 7 nucleotides line up with TRBD1. Losses at the gene ends were 0 bases for V and 9 bases for J; bases not matched to a gene: 8. The germline CDR1 and CDR2 sequences are SGHRS and YFSETQ. CDR3 length: 14 residues.

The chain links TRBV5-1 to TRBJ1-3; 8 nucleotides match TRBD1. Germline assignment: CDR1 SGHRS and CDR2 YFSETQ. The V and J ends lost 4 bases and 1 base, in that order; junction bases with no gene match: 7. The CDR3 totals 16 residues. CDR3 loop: CASSPGQVYSGNTIYF. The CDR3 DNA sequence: TGCGCCAGCAGCCCGGGACAGGTCTATTCTGGAAACACCATATATTTT. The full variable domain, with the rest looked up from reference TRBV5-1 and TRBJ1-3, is KAGVTQTPRYLIKTRGQQVTLSCSPISGHRSVSWYQQTPGQGLQFLFEYFSETQRNKGNFPGRFSGRQFSNSRSEMNVSTLELGDSALYLCASSPGQVYSGNTIYFGEGSWLTVV.

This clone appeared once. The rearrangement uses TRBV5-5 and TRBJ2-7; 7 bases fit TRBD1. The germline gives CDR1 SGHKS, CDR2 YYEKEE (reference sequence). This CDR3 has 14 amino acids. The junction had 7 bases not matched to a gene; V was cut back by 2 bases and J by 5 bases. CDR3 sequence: CASSFGTVKNEQYF. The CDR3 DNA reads TGTGCCAGCAGCTTTGGGACAGTTAAGAACGAGCAGTACTTC.

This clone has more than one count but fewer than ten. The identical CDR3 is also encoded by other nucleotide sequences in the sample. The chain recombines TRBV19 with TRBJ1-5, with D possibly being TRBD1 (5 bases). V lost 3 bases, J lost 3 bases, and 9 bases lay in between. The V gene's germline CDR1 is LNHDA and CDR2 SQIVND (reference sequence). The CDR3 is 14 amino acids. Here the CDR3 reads CASSIRDYNQPQHF. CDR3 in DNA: TGTGCCAGTAGTATCCGGGACTACAATCAGCCCCAGCATTTT.

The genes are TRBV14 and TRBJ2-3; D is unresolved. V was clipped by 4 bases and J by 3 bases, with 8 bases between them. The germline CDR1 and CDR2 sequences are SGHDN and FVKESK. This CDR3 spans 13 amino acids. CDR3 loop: CASSPVMTDTQYF. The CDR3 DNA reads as TGTGCCAGCAGCCCCGTGATGACAGATACGCAGTATTTT.